This is a list of T cell receptor beta chains from one sample in a study of blood T cells in healthy people across ages. TCRdb ran MiXCR on the 5' RACE reads and lists one entry per CDR3 protein. This table has over 1,500,000 distinct CDR3 sequences, about two fifths appearing once. Sequences were obtained from blood. These receptors all come from a human donor in good health. Both conserved end residues are part of each CDR3. D genes are given only for firm matches. Expanded clones get a size class; other rows say once, few or many, or leave the size out.

j_gene | v_gene | d_gene | abundance | CDR3nt | CDR3aa
TRBJ1-6 | TRBV7-8 | - | - | TGTGCCAGCAGCTCCCTCGAGGGGGGCAATAATTCACCCCTCCACTTT | CASSSLEGGNNSPLHF
TRBJ2-1 | TRBV9 | TRBD2 | - | TGTGCCAGCAGCGTCCTCACTAGCGGGGGAAATGAGCAGTTCTTC | CASSVLTSGGNEQFF
TRBJ1-4 | TRBV20-1 | - | - | TGCAGTGCCCCTGGGCGGGGATATAATGAAAAACTGTTTTTT | CSAPGRGYNEKLFF
TRBJ1-2 | TRBV10-3 | TRBD1 | - | TGTGCCATCACCGAGGGACAGGGGGCCGCCTATGGCTACACCTTC | CAITEGQGAAYGYTF
TRBJ2-6 | TRBV12-5 | - | - | TGTGCTAGTGGTTTGAATTCCGGCGAGGCCAGCTCTGGGGCCAACGTCCTGACTTTC | CASGLNSGEASSGANVLTF
TRBJ1-1 | TRBV5-6 | - | - | TGTGCCAGCAGCCCCCTTACAGGGTGGGCTGAAGCTTTCTTT | CASSPLTGWAEAFF
TRBJ2-7 | TRBV4-1 | - | - | TGCGCCAGCAGCCAAGAGGGGGGTCAAACGGACTACGAGCAGTACTTC | CASSQEGGQTDYEQYF
TRBJ2-3 | TRBV29-1 | - | few | TGCAGCGTTGACGTGGGGGACGATACGCAGTATTTT | CSVDVGDDTQYF
TRBJ2-4 | TRBV2 | - | - | TGTGCCAGCAGTGTAGAGCAGGTGGGGGAGCAGTACTTC | CASSVEQVGEQYF
TRBJ2-3 | TRBV6-5 | - | - | TGTGCCAGCAGTTATCCCGGGACGGACAGCACAGATACGCAGTATTTT | CASSYPGTDSTDTQYF
TRBJ1-2 | TRBV7-3 | - | few | TGTGCCAGCACCCCCGGGCCTAACTATGGCTACACCTTC | CASTPGPNYGYTF
TRBJ2-1 | TRBV12-3/TRBV12-4 | - | few | TGTGCCAGCAGTTTGGGACACCGCGATGAGCAGTTCTTC | CASSLGHRDEQFF
TRBJ2-3 | TRBV7-2 | - | - | TGTGCCAGCAGCCCACCCTCTCGCACAGATACGCAGTATTTT | CASSPPSRTDTQYF
TRBJ2-7 | TRBV20-1 | TRBD2 | few | TGCAGTGCCCCCGAAGCTAGCGGGGGTTACTACGAGCAGTACTTC | CSAPEASGGYYEQYF
TRBJ2-2 | TRBV20-1 | TRBD1 | - | TGCAGTGTTCCGGGACAGGGGGCTACCGGGGAGCTGTTTTTT | CSVPGQGATGELFF
TRBJ2-7 | TRBV4-1 | TRBD1 | - | TGCGCCAGCAGCCCGTCCGGGACAGGGTATCTCGAGCAGTACTTC | CASSPSGTGYLEQYF
TRBJ2-3 | TRBV20-1 | TRBD2 | - | TGCAGTGCTCCCGAAGGAGGCGGGGGGGCCCAAGATACGCAGTATTTT | CSAPEGGGGAQDTQYF
TRBJ1-1 | TRBV5-1 | - | - | TGCGCCAGCAGCTCCTACAGGGTCGGCACTGAAGCTTTCTTT | CASSSYRVGTEAFF
TRBJ1-6 | TRBV6-5 | TRBD1 | - | TGTGCCAGCAGTCCCCGACAGGGCTCCTATAATTCACCCCTCAACTTT | CASSPRQGSYNSPLNF
TRBJ2-3 | TRBV29-1 | - | - | TGCGGCGTAAGGACAGTGAACACAGATACGCAGTATTTT | CGVRTVNTDTQYF
TRBJ2-1 | TRBV5-1 | - | - | TGCGCCAGCAGCCCGTGGCCGGGCTCCTACAATGAGCAGTTCTTC | CASSPWPGSYNEQFF
TRBJ2-1 | TRBV5-6 | - | few | TGTGCCAGCAGCCTAGGGTCCTCCTACGAGCAGTTCTTC | CASSLGSSYEQFF
TRBJ1-1 | TRBV7-3 | - | few | TGTGCCAGCAGCTTCTCCCCCATGAACACTGAAGCTTTCTTT | CASSFSPMNTEAFF
TRBJ2-7 | TRBV27 | TRBD1 | - | TGTGCCAGCAGTCCGACAGGGAGTTTCTACGAGCAGTACTTC | CASSPTGSFYEQYF
TRBJ2-7 | TRBV5-1 | - | - | TGCGCCAGCAGCTTGGAACAGCTAATAACCTACGAGCAGTACTTC | CASSLEQLITYEQYF
TRBJ2-3 | TRBV20-1 | TRBD1 | - | TGCAGTGGGGGACAGGGCGTCAGCACAGATACGCAGTATTTT | CSGGQGVSTDTQYF
TRBJ1-4 | TRBV12-3/TRBV12-4 | - | - | TGTGCCAGCAGTTTATCAGGGGCCTATAATGAAAAACTGTTTTTT | CASSLSGAYNEKLFF
TRBJ2-6 | TRBV5-1 | - | once | TGCGCCGGCAGCTTGGTTGTCTCTGGGGCCAACGTCCTGACTTTC | CAGSLVVSGANVLTF
TRBJ2-1 | TRBV12-3/TRBV12-4 | - | once | TGTGCCAGCAGTTTCGGGAAGACTGTCAATGAGCAGTTCTTC | CASSFGKTVNEQFF
TRBJ1-1 | TRBV6-5 | TRBD1 | few | TGTGCCAGCACCTTGGGACAGGGCATCCGCACTGAAGCTTTCTTT | CASTLGQGIRTEAFF
TRBJ2-1 | TRBV20-1 | TRBD2 | few | TGCAGTGCTAGGGACCCCTGGCGGGGGGATACCAATGAGCAGTTCTTC | CSARDPWRGDTNEQFF